The entry below describes one TCR beta chain. Antigen: not known. Germline V lookup: CDR1 MNHNS, CDR2 SASEGT. V was trimmed by 5 bases and J by 5 bases, leaving 12 bases between them. The CDR3 contains 13 residues. This sample stems from a study of cytomegalovirus exposure and HLA in healthy donors. Study-wide points: Researchers reported in a later analysis that a missense DCLRE1C variant was tied to TCR beta V- and J-gene trimming.

PCR used 60 Vbeta primers and 13 Jbeta primers. The assay was immunoSEQ multiplex PCR, and TCRdb's table has in-frame clones only and misses some. The sample holds 100,000 or so clones, 80% seen once. What was sequenced was PBMCs. The chain links TRBV6-1 to TRBJ1-2, with a tentative D call TRBD1 (5 bases). This sequence was found in a man aged 18-30 years in good health and CMV-seronegative. DNA for the CDR3: TGTGCCAGCAGTCAGGGTGCTTTTTATGGCTACACCTTC. Translating it yields CASSQGAFYGYTF.